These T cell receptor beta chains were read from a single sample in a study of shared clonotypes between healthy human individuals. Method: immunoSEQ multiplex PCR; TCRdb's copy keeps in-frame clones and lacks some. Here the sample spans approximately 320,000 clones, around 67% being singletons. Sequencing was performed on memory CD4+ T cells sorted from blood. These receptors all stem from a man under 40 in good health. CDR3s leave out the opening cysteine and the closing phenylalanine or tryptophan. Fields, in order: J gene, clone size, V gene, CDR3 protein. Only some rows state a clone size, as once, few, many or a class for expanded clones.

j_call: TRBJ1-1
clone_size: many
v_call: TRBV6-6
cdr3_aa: ASSYGGTEAF

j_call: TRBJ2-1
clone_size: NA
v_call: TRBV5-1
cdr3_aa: ASSSHSGRAGEQF

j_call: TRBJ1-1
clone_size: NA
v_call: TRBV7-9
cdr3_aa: ASSRRANTEAF

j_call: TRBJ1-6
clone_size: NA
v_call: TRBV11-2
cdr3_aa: ASQTGRYYNSPLH

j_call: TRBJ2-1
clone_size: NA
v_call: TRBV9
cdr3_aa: ASSVGGATYNEQF

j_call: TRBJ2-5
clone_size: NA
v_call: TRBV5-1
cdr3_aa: ASSRQQETQY

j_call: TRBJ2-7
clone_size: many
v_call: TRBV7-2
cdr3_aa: ASSLGQGFEQY

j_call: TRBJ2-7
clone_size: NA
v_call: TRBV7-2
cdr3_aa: ASSAWDAVSYEQY

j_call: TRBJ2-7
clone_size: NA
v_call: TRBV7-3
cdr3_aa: ASSPGGTSGIEQY

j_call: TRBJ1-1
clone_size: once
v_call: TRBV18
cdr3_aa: TSSPFPGQGGKGMNTEAF

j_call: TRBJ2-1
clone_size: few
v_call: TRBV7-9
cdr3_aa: ASSRKLREGNEQF

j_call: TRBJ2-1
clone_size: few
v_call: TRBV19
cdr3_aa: ASSIPGQGHNEQF

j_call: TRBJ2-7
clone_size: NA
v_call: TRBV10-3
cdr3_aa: AISETKYEQY

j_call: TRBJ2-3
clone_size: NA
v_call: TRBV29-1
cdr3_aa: SVVGGSSTDTQY

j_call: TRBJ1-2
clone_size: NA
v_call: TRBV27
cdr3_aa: ASRTTGGHGYT

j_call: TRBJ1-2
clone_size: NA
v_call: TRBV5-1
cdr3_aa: ASSLMGQGDYGYT

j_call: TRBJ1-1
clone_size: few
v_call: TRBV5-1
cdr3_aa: ASSFSIRDEAF

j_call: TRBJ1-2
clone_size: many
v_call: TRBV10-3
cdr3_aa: AISAQPPGQGGYGYT

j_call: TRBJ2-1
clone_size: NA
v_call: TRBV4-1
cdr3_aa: ASSHPLGREVISEQF

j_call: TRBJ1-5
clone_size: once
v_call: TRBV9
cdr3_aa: ASSVGPQGPQPQH

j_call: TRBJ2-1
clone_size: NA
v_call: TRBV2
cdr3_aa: ASRGTDNEQF

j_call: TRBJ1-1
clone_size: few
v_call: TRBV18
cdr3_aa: ASSGGQDTEAF

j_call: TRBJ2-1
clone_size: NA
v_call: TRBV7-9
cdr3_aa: ASSLRGGRVNEQF

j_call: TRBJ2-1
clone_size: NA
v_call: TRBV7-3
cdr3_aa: ASSLVGDEQF

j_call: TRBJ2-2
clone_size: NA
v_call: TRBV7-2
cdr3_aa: ASSPTSGGTGELF

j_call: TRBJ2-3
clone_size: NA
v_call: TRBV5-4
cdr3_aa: ASSGPQNGGDTQY

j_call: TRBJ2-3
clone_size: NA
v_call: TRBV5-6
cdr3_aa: ASSLAGGDFTDTQY

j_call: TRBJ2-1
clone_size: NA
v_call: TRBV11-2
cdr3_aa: ASRTSGLTNEQF

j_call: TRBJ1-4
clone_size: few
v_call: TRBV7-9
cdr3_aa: ASSPQGGYNEKLF

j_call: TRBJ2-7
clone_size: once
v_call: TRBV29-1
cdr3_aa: SVGQGHEQY

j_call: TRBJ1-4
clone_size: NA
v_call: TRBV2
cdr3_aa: ASRGTSEKLF

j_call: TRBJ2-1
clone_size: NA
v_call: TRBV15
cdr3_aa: ATQLLGTEYNEQF

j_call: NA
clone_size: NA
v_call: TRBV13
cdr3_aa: ASSLSSYEQY

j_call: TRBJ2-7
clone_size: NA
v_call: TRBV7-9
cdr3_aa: ASSFNLGQGAAYEQY

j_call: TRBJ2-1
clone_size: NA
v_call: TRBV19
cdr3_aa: ASVKTGVGTNEQF

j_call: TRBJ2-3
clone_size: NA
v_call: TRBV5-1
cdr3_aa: ASSLGSADTQY

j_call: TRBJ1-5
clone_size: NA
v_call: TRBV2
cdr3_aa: ASQQGTGNQPQH

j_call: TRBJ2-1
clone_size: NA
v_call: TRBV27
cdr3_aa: ASSFSAGGTMNNEQF

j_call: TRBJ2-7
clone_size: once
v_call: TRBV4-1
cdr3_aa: ASSQARVIPSSYEQY

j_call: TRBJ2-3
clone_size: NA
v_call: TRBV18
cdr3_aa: ASSPTSGSTDTQY

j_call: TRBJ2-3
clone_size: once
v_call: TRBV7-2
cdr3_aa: ASSLSSGSGDTQY

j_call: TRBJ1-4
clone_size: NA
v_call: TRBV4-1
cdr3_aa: ASSQIQGRGGTNEKLF

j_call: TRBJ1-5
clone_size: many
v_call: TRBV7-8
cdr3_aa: ASSARTGLVNQPQH

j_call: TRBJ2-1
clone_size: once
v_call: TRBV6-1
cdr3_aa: ASSDKAGSSYNEQF

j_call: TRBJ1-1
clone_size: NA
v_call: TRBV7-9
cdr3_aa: ASSPRDMNTEAF

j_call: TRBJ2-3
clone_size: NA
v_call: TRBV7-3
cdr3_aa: ASSLGGTNTDTQY

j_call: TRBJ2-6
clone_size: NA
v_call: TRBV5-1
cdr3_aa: ASRMVSGANVLT

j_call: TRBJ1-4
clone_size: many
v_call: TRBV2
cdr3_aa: ASSVRQGGEKLF